The TCR beta chain described here comes from a study of cytomegalovirus exposure and HLA in healthy donors (dated by TCRdb to 2016 to 2017). The study in broad terms: An earlier analysis of 587 of the donors reported more than 250 Gb of sequence data and around 120 million unique TCR beta sequences from 190 million or so T cells. About 330 gigabases of sequencing data and 70 million to 95 million unique TCR sequences made up an early release that covered roughly 670 HLA-typed donors. Among the roughly 400 genotyped donors, around 81% belonged to the genetic ancestry cluster associated with self-reported Caucasian donors. The study was designed to test whether signatures of past pathogen exposure could be identified by cataloging public T cell receptors. The study used immunosequencing to profile the T cell repertoires of 666 subjects and linked those repertoires to cytomegalovirus serostatus. A separate validation cohort of over 95 different subjects was used in addition to the approximately 610-subject first cohort. The study combined high-throughput TCR immunosequencing, statistical association of individual TCRs with disease status, and machine learning to predict cytomegalovirus infection status. A later analysis re-analyzed previously published TCR beta repertoires from roughly 630 donors and added high-resolution HLA genotyping to study TCR occurrence patterns. Rather than drawing on any new phenotypic data, the later analysis identified candidate immune exposures from TCR beta sequences and the way those sequences occurred across donors. In an earlier analysis of 500 to 650 of the donors, high-throughput TCR beta sequencing was used to judge whether each TCR beta V gene segment behaved as functional or pseudogenic. Donor age, sex, ethnicity and CMV serostatus were collected together with the repertoire data. A later genetic analysis took genome-wide SNP genotypes for about 55% of the 666 donors and used that subset as a discovery cohort. Every repertoire in the discovery cohort had been generated on one and the same sequencing platform. Class I and class II HLA loci were covered by the typing at four-digit resolution. Typing coverage differed by locus: A, B, C, DRB1 and DQB1 were typed in about 620-630 donors, DQA1 in 522, DPA1 in 600 to 610, and DPB1 in 400 to 490. About 5 DR-DQ haplotypes were handled as single units for association and clustering, since linkage in the cohort was strong. Among about 410 genotyped donors of the cohort, an average of roughly 230,000 unique TCR beta nucleotide sequences was sequenced per donor, of which about 19% were non-productive.

The cohort consisted of approximately 670 healthy bone marrow donors. Cohort members were all nominally healthy when sampled, although unrecorded immune exposures were likely present. The donor tested CMV seropositive and was one of the 289 seropositive cohort members. A peripheral blood sample was provided by each donor, and peripheral blood mononuclear cells were used for TCR beta sequencing. Genomic DNA extraction from the blood cell samples was performed with the Qiagen DNeasy Blood Extraction Kit. In the germline V gene, CDR1 corresponds to MNHNS and CDR2 to SASEGT. V is trimmed back by 7 bases and J by 4 bases, and the junction contains 11 bases that no gene match accounts for. The CDR3 spans 15 residues, from the cysteine through the phenylalanine. Of the read, only the CDR3 DNA is kept; its 45 bases are in frame from base 1. The study at large found these results: The only immune exposure information available for the cohort was CMV serostatus. In a later genetic analysis, fewer N-insertions in productive TCRs were reported among donors in an Asian-associated ancestry cluster than the roughly 700-donor mean. Linkage disequilibrium might explain the correlated functional status among segregating V segments, but an unknown experimental factor could not be excluded. This cohort had only TCR beta chains sequenced, and the lack of alpha or paired-chain data limited which features could be detected. Because the 87-base-pair reads could not distinguish some IMGT-functional V segments, including TRBV6-2 and TRBV6-3, those segments were excluded. Most TCR sequences were observed very rarely across donors, whereas some public TCRs were present in many individuals. Because counts were too low, seventeen rarely observed V segments, including chromosome 9 orphons, were excluded from the earlier analysis of around 590 of the donors. Strong co-occurrence of HLA alleles, especially DR and DQ, made assigning TCR associations to individual alleles difficult. A cluster of highly shared sequence variants was judged likely to represent a technical artifact of the sequencing pipeline. An earlier analysis of approximately 540 of the donors showed that most TCR beta V segments appeared in productive rearrangements either about 90% or about 30% of the time, which broadly matched IMGT annotations. According to a later analysis, most CMV-associated TCR beta chains appeared to be HLA-restricted, and the HLA associations seemed to be driven largely by CMV exposure. Compared with equally common non-associated chains, HLA-associated TCR beta chains in a later analysis were more clonally expanded and had lower generation probabilities. The authors suggested that the approach could potentially be generalized to other disease states and immunological phenotypes. A later genetic analysis associated a missense DCLRE1C variant with V-gene and J-gene trimming of TCR beta chains, and an independent cohort replicated the association. In vitro tests confirmed that a few of the cytomegalovirus-associated TCR beta chains recognize cytomegalovirus antigens. In a later analysis, about 16,000 TCR beta sequences were associated with specific HLA alleles at a false discovery rate of 0.05. HLA typing was unavailable for some donors at each locus, so association tests used only the typed subset. In both the original and validation cohorts, the classifier was reported to diagnose cytomegalovirus status with high specificity and sensitivity. Presence/absence analyses assumed roughly uniform sequencing depth across donors, an assumption that may not hold. A further reported finding was that TCR beta sequences accurately predicted the HLA-A and HLA-B alleles for most subjects in the first cohort. The study gave a list of 150 to 200 TCR beta chains associated with cytomegalovirus. Several of the top co-occurrence clusters appeared to be linked to parvovirus B19, influenza, CMV and Epstein-Barr virus, according to a later analysis. In a later analysis, the rate of TCR association differed among HLA loci, with DRB1 alleles having the most associated TCRs and HLA-C alleles having the fewest.

With regard to this clone: Its antigen is not yet known. No base-level quality is on record; no much larger clone is a single base apart.

The library was prepared using the immunoSEQ multiplex PCR assay. A mixture of 60 forward primers for TCR Vbeta segments and 13 reverse primers for TCR Jbeta segments was used in the multiplex PCR. Amplification of the CDR3 region of rearranged TCR beta genes was performed with a multiplex PCR assay on genomic DNA. The amplified TCR beta libraries were sequenced on the Illumina HiSeq System as 87-base-pair reads. The authors processed their data as follows. A later analysis counted approximately 84 million unique TCR beta chains across the 650 to 800 repertoires, and 9.5 million to 11 million of these chains were shared by at least two donors. Raw reads were error-corrected and collapsed into unique sequences with a nearest-neighbor algorithm that merged closely related sequences to remove PCR and sequencing errors. Alignment of CDR3 sequences to IMGT reference sequences was used to assign V, D and J gene segments. Each retained sequence needed at least a six-nucleotide match to both a V gene segment and a J gene segment. Rearrangements were called productive when the CDR3 lacked stop codons and stayed in frame with V and J; all others were non-productive. CDR3 was defined by IMGT convention, running from the second conserved V-encoded cysteine to the conserved J-encoded phenylalanine. Sequences without an unambiguous match to a single V gene segment were excluded from the earlier analysis of 587 of the donors. In an earlier analysis of several hundred of the donors, a V segment was called functional when productive rearrangements were above 56.7%, and segregating when the standard deviation between donors exceeded 5%. A statistical classification framework was developed to diagnose cytomegalovirus status using the catalog of TCR beta chain sequences. In a later analysis, V and J genes were assigned by comparing TCR nucleotide sequences against IMGT/GENE-DB human TR gene sequences. A later analysis assigned CDR3 sequences and most-parsimonious VDJ recombination scenarios with the TCRdist pipeline. In a later analysis, every TCR beta chain was defined by the combination of its CDR3 amino acid sequence and its V-gene family, and reads without a unique V-gene family were dropped. To address suspected cross-contamination and a sequencing artifact, a later analysis removed 592 highly shared, low-generation-probability nucleotide sequences. For each public chain, a later analysis derived a clonal expansion index from normalized ranks of inferred template counts within each repertoire. In a later analysis, generation probabilities were computed with a VDJ recombination model fitted to out-of-frame rearrangements, and the resulting probabilities were checked against IGoR. A later analysis scored TCR-TCR, TCR-HLA and TCR-CMV co-occurrence with hypergeometric tests, applying a repertoire-size bias correction to TCR pairs. False discovery rates were estimated in a later analysis by permuting HLA or CMV assignments 20 times. In a later analysis, co-occurring TCRs were grouped using DBSCAN, and TCRdist sequence similarity was added for clustering within HLA-allele-positive subsets. Repertoires with fewer than 30,000 or more than 120,000 public chains were left out of co-occurrence clustering, as were roughly five repertoires with anomalous nucleotide sharing. TCRdb took this table from immuneACCESS and kept in-frame rearrangements with V and J called. Such tables lack part of the clones; where checked against another copy, unresolved V genes explain under half of the gap, and the rest is unexplained. Clone size and V and J calls were adopted from that table, with D and trimming inferred from the DNA. The sample data list some 100,000 clones, and about three fifths of these were observed just once. 5.5% of the sample belongs to the ten largest clones.

Sequenced: PBMCs. The V and J segments used are TRBV6-1 and TRBJ2-7; 9 middle bases align to TRBD1. The clonotype comes from a woman aged 25 to 39 in good health and CMV-seropositive. The nucleotide sequence is TGTGCCAGCACTCGGGACAGGGTTCTTCGATACGAGCAGTACTTC. It specifies CASTRDRVLRYEQYF.